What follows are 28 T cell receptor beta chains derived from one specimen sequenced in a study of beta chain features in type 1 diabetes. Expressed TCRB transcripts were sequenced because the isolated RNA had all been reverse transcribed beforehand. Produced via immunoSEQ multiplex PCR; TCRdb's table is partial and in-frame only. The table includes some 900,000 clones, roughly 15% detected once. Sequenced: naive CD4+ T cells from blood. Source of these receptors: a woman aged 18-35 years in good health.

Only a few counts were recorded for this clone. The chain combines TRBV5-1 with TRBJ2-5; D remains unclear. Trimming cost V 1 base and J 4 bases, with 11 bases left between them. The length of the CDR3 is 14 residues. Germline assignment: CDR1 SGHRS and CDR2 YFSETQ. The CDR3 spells CASSLTSSPETQYF. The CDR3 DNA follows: TGCGCCAGCAGCTTGACTTCAAGCCCAGAGACCCAGTACTTC.

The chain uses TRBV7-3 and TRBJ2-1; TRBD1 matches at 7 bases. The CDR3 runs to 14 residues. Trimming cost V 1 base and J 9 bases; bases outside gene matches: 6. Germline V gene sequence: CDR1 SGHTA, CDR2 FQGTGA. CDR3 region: CASSLSHGTVEQFF. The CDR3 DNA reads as TGTGCCAGCAGCTTAAGCCACGGGACAGTTGAGCAGTTCTTC.

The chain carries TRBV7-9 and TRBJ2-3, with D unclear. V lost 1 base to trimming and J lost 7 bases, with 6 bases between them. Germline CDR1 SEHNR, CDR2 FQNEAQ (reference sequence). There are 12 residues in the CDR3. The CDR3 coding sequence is TGTGCCAGCAGCTTAGGGGCGAATACGCAGTATTTT. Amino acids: CASSLGANTQYF. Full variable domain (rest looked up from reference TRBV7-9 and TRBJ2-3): DTGVSQNPRHKITKRGQNVTFRCDPISEHNRLYWYRQTLGQGPEFLTYFQNEAQLEKSRLLSDRFSAERPKGSFSTLEIQRTEQGDSAMYLCASSLGANTQYFGPGTRLTVL.

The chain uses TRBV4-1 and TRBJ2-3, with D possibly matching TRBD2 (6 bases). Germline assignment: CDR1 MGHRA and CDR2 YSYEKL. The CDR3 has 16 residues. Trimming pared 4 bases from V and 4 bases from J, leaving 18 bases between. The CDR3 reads CASSRLAGSLSDTQYF. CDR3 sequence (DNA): TGCGCCAGCAGCCGCCTAGCCGGGAGTCTGTCAGATACGCAGTATTTT.

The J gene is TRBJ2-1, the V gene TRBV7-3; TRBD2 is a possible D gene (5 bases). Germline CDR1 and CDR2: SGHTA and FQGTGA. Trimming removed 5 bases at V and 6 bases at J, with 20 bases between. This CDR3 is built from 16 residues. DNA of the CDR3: TGTGCCAGCAGCCTGTTACCGAGCGGAAACGTCAATGAGCAGTTCTTC. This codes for CASSLLPSGNVNEQFF.

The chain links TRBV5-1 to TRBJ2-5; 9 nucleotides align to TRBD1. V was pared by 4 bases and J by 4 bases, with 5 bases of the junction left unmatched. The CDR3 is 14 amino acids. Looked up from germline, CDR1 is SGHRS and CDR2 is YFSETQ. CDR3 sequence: CASSPAGQGETQYF. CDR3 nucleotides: TGCGCCAGCAGCCCGGCGGGACAGGGAGAGACCCAGTACTTC.

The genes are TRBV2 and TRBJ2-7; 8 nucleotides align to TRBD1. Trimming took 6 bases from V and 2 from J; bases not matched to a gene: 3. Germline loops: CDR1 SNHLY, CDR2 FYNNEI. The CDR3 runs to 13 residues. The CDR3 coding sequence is TGTGCCAGCAGGGGACAGGCCGCCTACGAGCAGTACTTC. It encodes CASRGQAAYEQYF.

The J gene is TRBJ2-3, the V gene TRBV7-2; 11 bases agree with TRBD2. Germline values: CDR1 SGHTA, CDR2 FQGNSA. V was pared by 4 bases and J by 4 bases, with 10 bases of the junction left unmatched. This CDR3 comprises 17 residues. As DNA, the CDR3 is TGTGCCAGCAGCTCGATAGCGGGAGGGTCAGGCGCAGATACGCAGTATTTT. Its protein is CASSSIAGGSGADTQYF.

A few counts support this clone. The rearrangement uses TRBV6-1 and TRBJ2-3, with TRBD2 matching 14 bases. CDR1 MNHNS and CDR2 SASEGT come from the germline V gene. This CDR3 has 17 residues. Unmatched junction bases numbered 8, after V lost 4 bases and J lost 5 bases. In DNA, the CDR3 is TGTGCCAGCAGTGGCCAGACTAGCGGGAGGGATCGAGATACGCAGTATTTT. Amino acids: CASSGQTSGRDRDTQYF.

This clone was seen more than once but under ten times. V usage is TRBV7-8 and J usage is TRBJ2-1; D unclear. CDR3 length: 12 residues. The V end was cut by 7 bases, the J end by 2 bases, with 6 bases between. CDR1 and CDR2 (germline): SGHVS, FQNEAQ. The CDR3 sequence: CASNDPYNEQFF. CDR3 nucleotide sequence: TGTGCCAGCAACGACCCCTACAATGAGCAGTTCTTC.

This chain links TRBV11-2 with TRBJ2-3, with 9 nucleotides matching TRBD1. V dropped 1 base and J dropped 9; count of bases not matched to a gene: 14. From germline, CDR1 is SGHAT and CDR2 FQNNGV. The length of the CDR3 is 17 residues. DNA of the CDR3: TGTGCCAGCAGCTTAGCCGTAGGTGACAGGGGGATTCAAACGCAGTATTTT. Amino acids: CASSLAVGDRGIQTQYF.

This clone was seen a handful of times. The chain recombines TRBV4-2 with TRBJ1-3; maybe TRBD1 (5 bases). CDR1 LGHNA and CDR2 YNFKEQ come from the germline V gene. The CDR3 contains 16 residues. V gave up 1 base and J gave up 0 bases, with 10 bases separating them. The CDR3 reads CASSQVPGLSGNTIYF. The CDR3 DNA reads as TGTGCCAGCAGCCAAGTTCCGGGACTCTCTGGAAACACCATATATTTT.

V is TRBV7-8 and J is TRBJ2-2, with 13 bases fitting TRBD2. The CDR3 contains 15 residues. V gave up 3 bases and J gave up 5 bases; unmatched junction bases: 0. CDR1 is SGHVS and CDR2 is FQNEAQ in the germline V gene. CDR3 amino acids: CASSLGLAGTGELFF. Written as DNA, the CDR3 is TGTGCCAGCAGCTTGGGACTAGCGGGAACCGGGGAGCTGTTTTTT.

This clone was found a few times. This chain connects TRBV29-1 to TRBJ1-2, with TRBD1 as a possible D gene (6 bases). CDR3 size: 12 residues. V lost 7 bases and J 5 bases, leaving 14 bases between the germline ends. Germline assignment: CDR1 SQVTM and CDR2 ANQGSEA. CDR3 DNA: TGCAGCGCCCGGACAGAACTTTATGGCTACACCTTC. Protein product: CSARTELYGYTF.

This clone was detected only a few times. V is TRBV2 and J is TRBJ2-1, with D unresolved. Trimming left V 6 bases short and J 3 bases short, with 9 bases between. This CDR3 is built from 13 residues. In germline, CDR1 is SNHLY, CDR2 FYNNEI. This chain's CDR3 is CASRIDNYNEQFF. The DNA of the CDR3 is TGTGCCAGCAGGATAGACAACTACAATGAGCAGTTCTTC.

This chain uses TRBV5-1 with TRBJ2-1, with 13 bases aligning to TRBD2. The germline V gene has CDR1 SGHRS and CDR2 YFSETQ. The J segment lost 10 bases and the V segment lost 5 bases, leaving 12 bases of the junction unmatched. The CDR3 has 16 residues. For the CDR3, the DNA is TGCGCCAGCAGTTACGTTACTAGCGGGAGGGAGGGGGAGCAGTTCTTC. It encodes CASSYVTSGREGEQFF.

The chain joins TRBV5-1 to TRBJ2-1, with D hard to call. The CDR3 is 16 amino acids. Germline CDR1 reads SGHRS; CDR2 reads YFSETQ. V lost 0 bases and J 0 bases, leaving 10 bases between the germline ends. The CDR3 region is CASSLGQWSSYNEQFF. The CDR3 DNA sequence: TGCGCCAGCAGCTTGGGCCAGTGGAGCTCCTACAATGAGCAGTTCTTC.

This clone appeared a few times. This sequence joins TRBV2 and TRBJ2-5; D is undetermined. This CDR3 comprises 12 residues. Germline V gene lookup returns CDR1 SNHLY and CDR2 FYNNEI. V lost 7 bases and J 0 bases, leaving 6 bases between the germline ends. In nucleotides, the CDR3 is TGTGCCAGCAAGGAGTACCAAGAGACCCAGTACTTC. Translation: CASKEYQETQYF.

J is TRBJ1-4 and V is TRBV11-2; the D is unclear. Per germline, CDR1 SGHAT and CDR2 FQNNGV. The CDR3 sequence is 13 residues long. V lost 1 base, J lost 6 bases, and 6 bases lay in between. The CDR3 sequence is CASSLVRYEKLFF. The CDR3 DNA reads TGTGCCAGCAGCTTAGTCCGATATGAAAAACTGTTTTTT.

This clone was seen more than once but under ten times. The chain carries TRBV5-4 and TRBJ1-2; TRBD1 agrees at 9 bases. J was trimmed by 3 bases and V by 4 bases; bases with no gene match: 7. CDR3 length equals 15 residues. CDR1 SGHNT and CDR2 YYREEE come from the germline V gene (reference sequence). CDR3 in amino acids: CASSPGQGRDYGYTF. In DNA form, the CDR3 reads TGTGCCAGCAGCCCTGGACAGGGGAGAGACTATGGCTACACCTTC.

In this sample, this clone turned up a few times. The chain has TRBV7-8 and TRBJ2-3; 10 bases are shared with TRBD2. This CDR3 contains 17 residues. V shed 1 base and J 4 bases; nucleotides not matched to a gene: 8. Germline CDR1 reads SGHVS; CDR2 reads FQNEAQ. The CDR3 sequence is CASSLVSSGGVADTQYF. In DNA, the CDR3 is TGTGCCAGCAGCTTAGTGTCTAGCGGGGGCGTGGCAGATACGCAGTATTTT.

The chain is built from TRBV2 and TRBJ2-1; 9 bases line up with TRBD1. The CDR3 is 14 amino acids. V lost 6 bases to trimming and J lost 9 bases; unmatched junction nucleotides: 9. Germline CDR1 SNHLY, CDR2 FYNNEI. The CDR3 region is CASRRDRDFGEQFF. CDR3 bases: TGTGCCAGCAGGCGGGACAGGGACTTCGGTGAGCAGTTCTTC.

This CDR3 reads CASSIGGRDSLRPQHF. CDR3 nucleotides: TGTGCCAGTAGTATAGGGGGCCGGGACAGCCTACGGCCCCAGCATTTT. V and J are TRBV19 and TRBJ1-5; 7 positions agree with TRBD1. J lost 9 bases, V lost 1 base, and 12 bases had no gene match. Germline loops: CDR1 LNHDA, CDR2 SQIVND (reference sequence). CDR3 size: 16 residues.

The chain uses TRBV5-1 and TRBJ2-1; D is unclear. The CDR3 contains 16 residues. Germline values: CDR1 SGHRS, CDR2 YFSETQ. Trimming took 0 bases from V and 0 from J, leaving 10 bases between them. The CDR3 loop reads CASSLAVISSYNEQFF. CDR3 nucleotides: TGCGCCAGCAGCTTGGCCGTTATTAGCTCCTACAATGAGCAGTTCTTC. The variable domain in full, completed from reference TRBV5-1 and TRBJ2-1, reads KAGVTQTPRYLIKTRGQQVTLSCSPISGHRSVSWYQQTPGQGLQFLFEYFSETQRNKGNFPGRFSGRQFSNSRSEMNVSTLELGDSALYLCASSLAVISSYNEQFFGPGTRLTVL.

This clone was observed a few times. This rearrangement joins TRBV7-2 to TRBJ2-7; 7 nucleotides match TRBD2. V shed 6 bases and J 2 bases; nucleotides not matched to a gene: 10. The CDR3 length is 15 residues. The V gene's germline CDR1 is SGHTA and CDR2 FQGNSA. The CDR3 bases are TGTGCCAGCAGGCTAGCGGCTAAACCTACCTACGAGCAGTACTTC. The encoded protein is CASRLAAKPTYEQYF.

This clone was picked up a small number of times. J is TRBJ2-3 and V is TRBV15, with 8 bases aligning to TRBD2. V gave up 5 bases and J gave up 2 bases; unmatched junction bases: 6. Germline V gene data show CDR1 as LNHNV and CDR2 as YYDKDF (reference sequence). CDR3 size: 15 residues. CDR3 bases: TGTGCCACCAGCCTAAAACTAGCGGACACAGATACGCAGTATTTT. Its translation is CATSLKLADTDTQYF. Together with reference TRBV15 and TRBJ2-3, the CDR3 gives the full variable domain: DAMVIQNPRYQVTQFGKPVTLSCSQTLNHNVMYWYQQKSSQAPKLLFHYYDKDFNNEADTPDNFQSRRPNTSFCFLDIRSPGLGDTAMYLCATSLKLADTDTQYFGPGTRLTVL.

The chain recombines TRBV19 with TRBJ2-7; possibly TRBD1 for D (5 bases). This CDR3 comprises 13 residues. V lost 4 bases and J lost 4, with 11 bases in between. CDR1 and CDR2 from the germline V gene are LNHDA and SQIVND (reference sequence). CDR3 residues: CASSKWGQYEQYF. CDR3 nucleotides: TGTGCCAGTAGTAAATGGGGCCAGTACGAGCAGTACTTC.

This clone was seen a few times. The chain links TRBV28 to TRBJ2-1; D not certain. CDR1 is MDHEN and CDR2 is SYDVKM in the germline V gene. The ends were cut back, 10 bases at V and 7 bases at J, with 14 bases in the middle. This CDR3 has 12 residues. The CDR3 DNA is TGTGCCATCCTGGACCGGACGAATGAGCAGTTCTTC. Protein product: CAILDRTNEQFF.